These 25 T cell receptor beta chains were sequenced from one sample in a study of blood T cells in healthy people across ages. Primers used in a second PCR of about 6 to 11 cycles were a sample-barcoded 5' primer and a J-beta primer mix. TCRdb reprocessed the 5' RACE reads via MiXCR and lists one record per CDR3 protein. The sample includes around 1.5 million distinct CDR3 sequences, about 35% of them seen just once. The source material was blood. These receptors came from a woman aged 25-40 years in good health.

The CDR3 bases are TGCAGCGCTAAGCGGGAGGGAGAGCAGTACTTC. It specifies CSAKREGEQYF. The chain carries TRBV29-1 and TRBJ2-5; TRBD2 matches 10 bases. Trimming took 7 bases from V and 11 from J; bases not matched to a gene: 7. The germline V gene encodes CDR1 SQVTM and CDR2 ANQGSEA. This CDR3 is 11 amino acids long.

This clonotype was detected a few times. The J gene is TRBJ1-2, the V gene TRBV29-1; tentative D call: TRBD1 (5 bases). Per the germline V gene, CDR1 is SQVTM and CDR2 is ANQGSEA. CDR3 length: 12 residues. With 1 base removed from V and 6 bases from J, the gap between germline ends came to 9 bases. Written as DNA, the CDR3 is TGCAGCGTTGAAGGAGGGGTGGATGGCTACACCTTC. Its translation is CSVEGGVDGYTF.

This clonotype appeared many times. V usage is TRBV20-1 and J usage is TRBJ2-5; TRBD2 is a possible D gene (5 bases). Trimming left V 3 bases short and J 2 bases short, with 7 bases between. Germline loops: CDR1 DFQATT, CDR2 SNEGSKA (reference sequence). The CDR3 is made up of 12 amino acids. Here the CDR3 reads CSASGGQETQYF. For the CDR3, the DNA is TGCAGTGCTAGTGGCGGGCAAGAGACCCAGTACTTC.

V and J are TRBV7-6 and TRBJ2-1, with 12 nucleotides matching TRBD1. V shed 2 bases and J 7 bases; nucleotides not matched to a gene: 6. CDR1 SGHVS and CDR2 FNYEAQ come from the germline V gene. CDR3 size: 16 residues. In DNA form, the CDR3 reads TGTGCCAGCAGCTTAAGGCCGGGACAGGGGGCGAATGAGCAGTTCTTC. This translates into CASSLRPGQGANEQFF.

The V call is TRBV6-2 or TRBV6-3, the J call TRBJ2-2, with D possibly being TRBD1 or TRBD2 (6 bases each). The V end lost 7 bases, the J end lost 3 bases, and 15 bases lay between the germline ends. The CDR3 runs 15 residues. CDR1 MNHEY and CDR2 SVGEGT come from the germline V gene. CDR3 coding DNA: TGTGCCAGCAAAGGGGGGAGCGGGTACACCGGGGAGCTGTTTTTT. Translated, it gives CASKGGSGYTGELFF.

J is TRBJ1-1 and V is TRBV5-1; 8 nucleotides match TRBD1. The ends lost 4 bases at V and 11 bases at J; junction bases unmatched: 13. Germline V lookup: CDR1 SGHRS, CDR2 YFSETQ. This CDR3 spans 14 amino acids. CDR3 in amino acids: CASSADRVVSGAFF. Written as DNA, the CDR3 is TGCGCCAGCAGCGCGGACAGGGTCGTAAGTGGGGCTTTCTTT.

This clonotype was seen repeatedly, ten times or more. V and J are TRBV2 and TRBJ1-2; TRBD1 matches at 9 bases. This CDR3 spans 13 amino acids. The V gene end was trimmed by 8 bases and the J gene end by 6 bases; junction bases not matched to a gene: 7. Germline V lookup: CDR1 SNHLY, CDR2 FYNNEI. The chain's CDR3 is CASAGQGMNGYTF. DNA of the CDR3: TGTGCCAGCGCGGGACAGGGTATGAATGGCTACACCTTC.

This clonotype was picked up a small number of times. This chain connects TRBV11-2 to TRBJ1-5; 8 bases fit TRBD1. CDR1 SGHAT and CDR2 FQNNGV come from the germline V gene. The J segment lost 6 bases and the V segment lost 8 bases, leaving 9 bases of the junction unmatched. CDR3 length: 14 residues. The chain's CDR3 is CASAPGGLGQPQHF. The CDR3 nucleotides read TGTGCCAGCGCCCCAGGGGGCTTGGGTCAGCCCCAGCATTTT. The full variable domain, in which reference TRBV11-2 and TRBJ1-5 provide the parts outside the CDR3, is EAGVAQSPRYKIIEKRQSVAFWCNPISGHATLYWYQQILGQGPKLLIQFQNNGVVDDSQLPKDRFSAERLKGVDSTLKIQPAKLEDSAVYLCASAPGGLGQPQHFGDGTRLSIL.

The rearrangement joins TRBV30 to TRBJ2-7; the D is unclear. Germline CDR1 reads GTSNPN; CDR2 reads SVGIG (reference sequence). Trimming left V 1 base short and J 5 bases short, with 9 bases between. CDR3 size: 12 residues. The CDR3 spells CAWSAESDEQYF. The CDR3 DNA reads TGTGCCTGGAGTGCAGAGTCCGACGAGCAGTACTTC. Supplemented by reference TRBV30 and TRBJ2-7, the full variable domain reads SQTIHQWPATLVQPVGSPLSLECTVEGTSNPNLYWYRQAAGRGLQLLFYSVGIGQISSEVPQNLSASRPQDRQFILSSKKLLLSDSGFYLCAWSAESDEQYFGPGTRLTVT.

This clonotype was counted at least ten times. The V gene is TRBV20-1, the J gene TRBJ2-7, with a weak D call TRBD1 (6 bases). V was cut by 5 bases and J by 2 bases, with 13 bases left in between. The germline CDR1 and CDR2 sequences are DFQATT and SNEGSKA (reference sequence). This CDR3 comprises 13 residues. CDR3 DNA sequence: TGCAGTGCTTTTCACCGACAGGCCTACGAGCAGTACTTC. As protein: CSAFHRQAYEQYF.

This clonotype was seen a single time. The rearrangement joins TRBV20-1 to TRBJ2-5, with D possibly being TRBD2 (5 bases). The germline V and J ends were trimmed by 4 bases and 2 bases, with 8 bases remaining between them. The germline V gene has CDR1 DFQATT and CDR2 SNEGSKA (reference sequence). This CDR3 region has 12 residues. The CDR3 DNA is TGCAGTGCTAATTGGGAGCAAGAGACCCAGTACTTC. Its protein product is CSANWEQETQYF.

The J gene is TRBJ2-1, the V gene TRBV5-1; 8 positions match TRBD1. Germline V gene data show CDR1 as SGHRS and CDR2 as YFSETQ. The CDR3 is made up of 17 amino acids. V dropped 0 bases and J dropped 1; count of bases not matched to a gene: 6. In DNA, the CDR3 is TGCGCCAGCAGCTTGGCGCAGGGGGCTAGGTCCTACAATGAGCAGTTCTTC. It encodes CASSLAQGARSYNEQFF.

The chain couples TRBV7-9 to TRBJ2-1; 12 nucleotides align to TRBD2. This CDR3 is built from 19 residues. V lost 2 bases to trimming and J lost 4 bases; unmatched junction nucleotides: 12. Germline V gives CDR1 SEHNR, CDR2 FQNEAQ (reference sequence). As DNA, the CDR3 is TGTGCCAGCAGCTTAAGTGTGGTCCCTAGCGGGGGGGCTTACAATGAGCAGTTCTTC. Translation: CASSLSVVPSGGAYNEQFF.

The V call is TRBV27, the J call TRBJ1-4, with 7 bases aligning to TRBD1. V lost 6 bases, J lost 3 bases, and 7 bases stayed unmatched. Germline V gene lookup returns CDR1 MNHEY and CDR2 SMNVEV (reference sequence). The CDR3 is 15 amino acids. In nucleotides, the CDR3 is TGTGCCAGCAGCGACTGGGACAGCTCTAATGAAAAACTGTTTTTT. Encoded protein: CASSDWDSSNEKLFF.

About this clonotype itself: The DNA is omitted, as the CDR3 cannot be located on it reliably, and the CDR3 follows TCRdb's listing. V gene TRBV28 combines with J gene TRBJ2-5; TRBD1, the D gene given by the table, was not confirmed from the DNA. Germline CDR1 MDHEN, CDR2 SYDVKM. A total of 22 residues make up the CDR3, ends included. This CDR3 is CASSPEGGTHCEQYFGPQGRYF.

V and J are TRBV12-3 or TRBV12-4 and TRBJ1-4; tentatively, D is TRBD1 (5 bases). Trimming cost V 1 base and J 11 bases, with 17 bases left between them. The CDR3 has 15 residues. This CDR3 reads CASSLEAPLGGKLFF. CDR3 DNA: TGTGCCAGCAGTTTAGAGGCCCCCCTCGGGGGGAAACTGTTTTTT.

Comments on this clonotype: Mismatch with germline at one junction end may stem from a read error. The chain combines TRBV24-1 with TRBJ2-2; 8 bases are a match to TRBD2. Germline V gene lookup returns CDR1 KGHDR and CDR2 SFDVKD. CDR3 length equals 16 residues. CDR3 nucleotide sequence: TGTACCACCAGTGACAGCGGGAGAATCGGCACCGGGGAGCTGTTTTTT. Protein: CTTSDSGRIGTGELFF.

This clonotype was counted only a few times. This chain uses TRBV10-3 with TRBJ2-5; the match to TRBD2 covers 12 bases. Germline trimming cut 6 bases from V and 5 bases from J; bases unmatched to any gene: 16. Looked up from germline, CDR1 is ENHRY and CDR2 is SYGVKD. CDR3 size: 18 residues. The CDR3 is CAISERLAGDPARETQYF. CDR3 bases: TGTGCCATCAGCGAACGACTAGCGGGAGATCCAGCACGGGAGACCCAGTACTTC.

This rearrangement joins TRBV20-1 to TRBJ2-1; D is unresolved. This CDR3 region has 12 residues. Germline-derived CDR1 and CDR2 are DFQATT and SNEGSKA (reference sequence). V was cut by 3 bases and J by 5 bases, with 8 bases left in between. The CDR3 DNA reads TGCAGTGCTAGTGGTAATGACAATGAGCAGTTCTTC. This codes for CSASGNDNEQFF.

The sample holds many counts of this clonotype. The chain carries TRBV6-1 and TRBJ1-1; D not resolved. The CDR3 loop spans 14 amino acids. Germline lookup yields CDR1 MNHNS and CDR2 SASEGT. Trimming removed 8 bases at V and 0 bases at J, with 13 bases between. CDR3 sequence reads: CASGTSSMNTEAFF. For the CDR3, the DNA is TGTGCCAGCGGAACAAGTTCGATGAACACTGAAGCTTTCTTT.

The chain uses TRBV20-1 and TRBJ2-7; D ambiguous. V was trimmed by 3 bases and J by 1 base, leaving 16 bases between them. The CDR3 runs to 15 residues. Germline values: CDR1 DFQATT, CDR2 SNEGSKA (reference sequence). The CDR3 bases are TGCAGTGCTAGCGGAAGTCGGCAGAATTCCTACGAGCAGTACTTC. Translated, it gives CSASGSRQNSYEQYF.

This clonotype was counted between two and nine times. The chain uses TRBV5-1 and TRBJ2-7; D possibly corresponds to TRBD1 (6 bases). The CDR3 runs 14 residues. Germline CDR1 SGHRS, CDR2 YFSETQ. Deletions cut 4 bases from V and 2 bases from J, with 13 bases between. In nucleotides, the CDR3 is TGCGCCAGCAGCCAAACGGGACAAGCCTACGAGCAGTACTTC. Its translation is CASSQTGQAYEQYF. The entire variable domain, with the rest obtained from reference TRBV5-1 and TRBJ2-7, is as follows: KAGVTQTPRYLIKTRGQQVTLSCSPISGHRSVSWYQQTPGQGLQFLFEYFSETQRNKGNFPGRFSGRQFSNSRSEMNVSTLELGDSALYLCASSQTGQAYEQYFGPGTRLTVT.

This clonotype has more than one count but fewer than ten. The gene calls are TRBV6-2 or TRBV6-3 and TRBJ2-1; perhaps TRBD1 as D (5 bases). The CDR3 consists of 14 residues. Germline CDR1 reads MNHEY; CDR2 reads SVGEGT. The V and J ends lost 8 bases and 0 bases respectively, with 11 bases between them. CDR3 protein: CASLSDSSYNEQFF. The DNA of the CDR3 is TGTGCCAGCCTTTCCGACAGCTCCTACAATGAGCAGTTCTTC.

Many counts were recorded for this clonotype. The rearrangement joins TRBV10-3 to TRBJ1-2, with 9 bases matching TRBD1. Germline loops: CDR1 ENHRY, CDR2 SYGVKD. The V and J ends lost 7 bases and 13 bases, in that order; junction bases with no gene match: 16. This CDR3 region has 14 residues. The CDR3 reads CAITPAGTGGLGTF. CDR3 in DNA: TGTGCCATCACCCCAGCTGGTACAGGGGGCCTCGGCACCTTC.

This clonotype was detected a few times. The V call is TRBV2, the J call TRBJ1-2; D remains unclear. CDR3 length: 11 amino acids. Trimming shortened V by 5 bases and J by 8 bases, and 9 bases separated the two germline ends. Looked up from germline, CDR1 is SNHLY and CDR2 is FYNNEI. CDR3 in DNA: TGTGCCAGCAGTCCCTCGTGGGGCTACACCTTC. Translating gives CASSPSWGYTF.